The rows below give T cell receptor beta chains drawn from one sample of a study of cytomegalovirus exposure and HLA in healthy donors. Using immunoSEQ multiplex PCR, the repertoire was profiled, and TCRdb retains in-frame clones only, with some absent. The repertoire includes over 150,000 clones, roughly 90% of them detected once, and about a tenth sits in the top ten. Material: PBMCs. These receptors originate from a woman aged 18-30 years in good health and CMV-seropositive. Each CDR3 is given with its conserved first and last residue. A D gene is named only where the DNA matches it firmly. A clone size is listed for some rows: how often the clone was seen (once, few, many), or a class if it is expanded.

v_call	j_call	clone_size	d_call	cdr3_aa	cdr3_nt
TRBV15	TRBJ2-3	.	.	CATSTGSGSPHTDTQYF	TGTGCCACCAGTACGGGTAGCGGAAGTCCCCACACAGATACGCAGTATTTT
TRBV5-1	TRBJ2-1	.	TRBD1	CASSFDRGIYNEQFF	TGCGCCAGCAGTTTCGACAGGGGTATCTACAATGAGCAGTTCTTC
TRBV5-6	TRBJ2-3	.	.	CASSTAAGLLVYTQYF	TGTGCCAGCAGCACCGCTGCCGGGTTGCTTGTATATACGCAGTATTTT
TRBV9	TRBJ2-5	many	TRBD1	CASSYQTGSQETQYF	TGTGCCAGCTCCTACCAGACAGGGAGTCAAGAGACCCAGTACTTC
TRBV6-5	TRBJ2-1	.	TRBD2	CASSSGGGPYNEQFF	TGTGCCAGCAGTTCCGGGGGAGGGCCCTATAATGAGCAGTTCTTC
TRBV7-2	TRBJ1-2	.	.	CASSLFSGGYTF	TGTGCCAGCAGCTTATTTTCGGGGGGCTACACCTTC
TRBV5-4	TRBJ1-2	.	.	CASSGPQGYYGYTF	TGTGCCAGCAGCGGCCCGCAGGGTTACTATGGCTACACCTTC
TRBV2	TRBJ1-3	.	.	CAGTQGVSGNTIYF	TGTGCCGGAACGCAGGGTGTATCTGGAAACACCATATATTTT
TRBV19	TRBJ1-1	.	.	CASSITGLAAFF	TGTGCCAGTAGTATAACAGGGTTGGCAGCTTTCTTT
TRBV4-3	TRBJ2-1	.	.	CASSQNGISYNEQFF	TGCGCCAGCAGCCAAAACGGGATCTCCTACAATGAGCAGTTCTTC
TRBV9	TRBJ2-5	.	TRBD2	CASSTSTASGPQETQYF	TGTGCCAGCAGCACGTCTACGGCTAGCGGGCCACAAGAGACCCAGTACTTC
TRBV11-2	TRBJ2-3	.	.	CASSFSTGGRTDTQYF	TGTGCCAGCAGCTTCTCTACCGGCGGGCGCACAGATACGCAGTATTTT
TRBV9	TRBJ1-1	.	TRBD1	CASSPKGQVNTEAFF	TGTGCCAGCAGCCCTAAAGGACAGGTGAACACTGAAGCTTTCTTT
TRBV5-1	TRBJ1-1	once	.	CASSSGQRSNTEAFF	TGCGCCAGCAGCTCCGGACAGAGATCGAACACTGAAGCTTTCTTT
TRBV6-1	TRBJ2-7	once	.	CASAEYEQYF	TGTGCCAGTGCCGAGTACGAGCAGTACTTC
TRBV19	TRBJ1-1	.	TRBD1	CASSNRDRGTEAFF	TGTGCCAGTAGTAACCGGGACAGGGGCACTGAAGCTTTCTTT
TRBV4-3	TRBJ2-3	.	.	CASSPLGAPISTDTQYF	TGCGCCAGCAGCCCCCTTGGGGCACCCATCAGCACAGATACGCAGTATTTT
TRBV30	TRBJ2-1	.	.	CAWRREYNEQFF	TGTGCCTGGCGGAGGGAGTACAATGAGCAGTTCTTC
TRBV20-1	TRBJ2-1	.	.	CSASSNEQFF	TGCAGTGCTAGTAGCAATGAGCAGTTCTTC
TRBV6-5	TRBJ2-7	once	.	CASSYNQFSYEQYF	TGTGCCAGCAGTTATAATCAGTTCTCCTACGAGCAGTACTTC
TRBV5-1	TRBJ1-3	.	.	CASSLTTGARGNTIYF	TGCGCCAGCAGCTTGACGACTGGGGCGCGTGGAAACACCATATATTTT
TRBV18	TRBJ2-7	few	TRBD2	CASSPTSGASSYEQYF	TGTGCCAGCTCACCAACTAGCGGGGCGAGCTCCTACGAGCAGTACTTC
TRBV5-6	TRBJ2-1	.	TRBD1	CASSSDRLLYNEQFF	TGTGCCAGCAGCTCGGACAGGCTCTTATACAATGAGCAGTTCTTC
TRBV30	TRBJ1-3	.	.	CAWSVTRDLLSGNTIYF	TGTGCCTGGAGTGTAACCAGGGACTTGCTCTCTGGAAACACCATATATTTT
TRBV15	TRBJ2-1	once	.	CATSKGAEGPYIEQFF	TGTGCCACCAGCAAGGGGGCGGAGGGGCCATATATTGAGCAGTTCTTC
TRBV28	TRBJ2-5	.	TRBD1	CASSLEGGRETQYF	TGTGCCAGCAGTTTGGAAGGGGGCAGAGAGACCCAGTACTTC
TRBV7-9	TRBJ2-1	.	TRBD2	CASSRAGGPVDEQFF	TGTGCCAGCAGCCGAGCGGGAGGGCCGGTGGATGAGCAGTTCTTC
TRBV5-6	TRBJ1-2	.	.	CASSLDRLYGYTF	TGTGCCAGCAGCTTGGACAGATTATATGGCTACACCTTC
TRBV5-4	TRBJ2-5	.	.	CASSLVAEQETQYF	TGTGCCAGCAGCTTGGTTGCGGAGCAAGAGACCCAGTACTTC
TRBV19	TRBJ1-2	.	.	CASRDYGYTF	TGTGCCAGCAGGGACTATGGCTACACCTTC
TRBV28	TRBJ2-5	.	TRBD2	CASKGLAYFTKETQYF	TGTGCCAGCAAGGGACTAGCGTATTTCACTAAAGAGACCCAGTACTTC
TRBV7-3	TRBJ2-2	.	TRBD1	CASSPGQATGELFF	TGTGCCAGCAGCCCGGGACAGGCCACCGGGGAGCTGTTTTTT
TRBV15	TRBJ1-5	.	.	CATSRDALNQPQHF	TGTGCCACCAGCAGAGATGCGCTGAATCAGCCCCAGCATTTT
TRBV9	TRBJ2-7	.	TRBD2	CASSVGAGGNPSSYEQYF	TGTGCCAGCAGCGTAGGGGCGGGAGGGAATCCGAGCTCCTACGAGCAGTACTTC
TRBV7-2	TRBJ1-1	.	.	CASSLSRLPNTEAFF	TGTGCCAGCAGCTTAAGTCGCCTACCGAACACTGAAGCTTTCTTT
TRBV5-4	TRBJ2-7	once	TRBD2	CASSFTSGAFPGTQYF	TGTGCCAGCAGCTTTACTAGCGGGGCCTTCCCCGGTACGCAGTACTTC
TRBV11-2	TRBJ2-2	.	.	CASSLMHLRNTGELFF	TGTGCCAGCAGCTTAATGCACCTTAGAAACACCGGGGAGCTGTTTTTT
TRBV30	TRBJ2-2	.	.	CAWTPGQLTGELFF	TGTGCCTGGACCCCCGGACAGTTGACCGGGGAGCTGTTTTTT
TRBV15	TRBJ1-3	.	.	CATSKKGGRSGDTIYF	TGTGCCACCAGCAAAAAGGGGGGGAGGTCAGGGGACACCATATATTTT
TRBV4-2	TRBJ1-2	.	TRBD1	CASSQEGSGTGFYGYTF	TGTGCCAGCAGCCAAGAGGGGTCGGGGACAGGGTTTTATGGCTACACCTTC
TRBV27	TRBJ2-1	.	.	CASSLSLARSSYNEQFF	TGTGCCAGCAGTCTTTCTTTGGCGCGGAGCTCCTACAATGAGCAGTTCTTC
TRBV6-5	TRBJ1-1	.	.	CASSYKPMNTEAFF	TGTGCCAGCAGTTACAAGCCCATGAACACTGAAGCTTTCTTT
TRBV10-3	TRBJ2-1	.	TRBD1	CAISRTGTGGYNEQFF	TGTGCCATCAGCCGGACCGGGACAGGGGGCTACAATGAGCAGTTCTTC
TRBV9	TRBJ2-7	.	TRBD2	CASSVLAGEPTYEQYF	TGTGCCAGCAGCGTCCTAGCGGGAGAACCAACCTACGAGCAGTACTTC
TRBV4-3	TRBJ1-2	once	.	CASSQETAAEHGYTF	TGCGCCAGCAGCCAAGAAACGGCGGCGGAACATGGCTACACCTTC
TRBV11-1	TRBJ2-7	.	TRBD2	CASSPTLAESYEQYF	TGTGCCAGCAGCCCGACGCTAGCGGAGAGCTACGAGCAGTACTTC
TRBV7-3	TRBJ2-1	.	TRBD2	CASSPGGSYNEQFF	TGTGCCAGCAGCCCGGGGGGGTCCTACAATGAGCAGTTCTTC
TRBV30	TRBJ1-2	.	.	CAWSDLRGSYGYTF	TGTGCCTGGAGTGATCTTAGGGGTTCCTATGGCTACACCTTC
TRBV2	TRBJ2-1	.	.	CASSPTHSDNEQFF	TGTGCCAGCAGTCCTACTCACAGTGACAATGAGCAGTTCTTC
TRBV27	TRBJ2-1	.	TRBD2	CASSLPAGGLSYNEQFF	TGTGCCAGCAGTTTGCCAGCGGGAGGGCTATCCTACAATGAGCAGTTCTTC
TRBV28	TRBJ2-1	.	.	CASSLPPPETTAVSYNEQFF	TGTGCCAGCAGTTTACCCCCCCCCGAGACTACTGCCGTTTCCTACAATGAGCAGTTCTTC
TRBV29-1	TRBJ2-2	.	TRBD1	CSGGTGFTGELFF	TGCAGCGGGGGGACAGGGTTTACCGGGGAGCTGTTTTTT
TRBV10-2	TRBJ2-7	.	.	CASSGRDSFLYEQYF	TGCGCCAGCAGTGGGAGGGACAGTTTTCTCTACGAGCAGTACTTC
TRBV5-1	TRBJ2-2	.	.	CASSPPAGELFF	TGCGCCAGCAGCCCCCCGGCCGGGGAGCTGTTTTTT